The clone carrying this T cell receptor beta chain has more than one count but fewer than ten. The data originate from a study of blood T cells in healthy people across ages. CDR3 length equals 15 residues. Germline V lookup: CDR1 SGHRS, CDR2 YFSETQ. V shed 2 bases and J shed 8 bases, with 17 bases lying between them. A second PCR of about 6 to 12 cycles used a sample-barcoded 5' primer and a J-beta primer mix. TCRdb ran MiXCR on the 5' RACE reads and lists one entry per CDR3 protein. The sample has 600,000 or so distinct CDR3 sequences; around 21% are singletons. The V call is TRBV5-1, the J call TRBJ2-1; TRBD2 might be the D (6 bases). Sequenced sample: blood. The sequence derives from a man between 65 and 85 years old in good health. The DNA for the CDR3 is TGCGCCAGCAGCTTTTCGGTCAAGGAGGGGTATGAGCAGTTCTTC. Translating gives CASSFSVKEGYEQFF.